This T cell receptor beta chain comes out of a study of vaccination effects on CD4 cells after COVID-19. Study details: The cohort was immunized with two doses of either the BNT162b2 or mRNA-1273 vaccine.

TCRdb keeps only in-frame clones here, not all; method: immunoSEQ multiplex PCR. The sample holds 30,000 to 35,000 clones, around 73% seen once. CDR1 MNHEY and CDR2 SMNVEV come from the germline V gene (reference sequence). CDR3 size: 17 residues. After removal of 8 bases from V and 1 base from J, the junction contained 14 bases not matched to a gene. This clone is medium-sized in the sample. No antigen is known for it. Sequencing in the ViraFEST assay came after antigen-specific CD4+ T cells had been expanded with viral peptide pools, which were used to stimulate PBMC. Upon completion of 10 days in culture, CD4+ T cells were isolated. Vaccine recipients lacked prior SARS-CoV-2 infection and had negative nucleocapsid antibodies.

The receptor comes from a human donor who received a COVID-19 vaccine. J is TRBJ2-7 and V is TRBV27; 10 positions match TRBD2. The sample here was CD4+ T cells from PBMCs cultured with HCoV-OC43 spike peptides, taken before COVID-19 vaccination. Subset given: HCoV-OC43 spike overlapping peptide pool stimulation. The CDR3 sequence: CASGASPLAGASYEQYF. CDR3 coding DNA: TGTGCCAGCGGGGCTAGCCCGCTAGCGGGGGCGTCCTACGAGCAGTACTTC.